This T cell receptor (beta chain) was captured in a study of T cell responses to AZD1222 COVID-19 vaccine. Libraries were prepared by immunoSEQ multiplex PCR; TCRdb keeps only in-frame clonotypes and omits some of them. Among 25,000 to 35,000 clones listed, over 90% were seen once. On this clone itself: As yet, its antigen is unknown.

Findings and limits, study-wide: Following two doses of AZD1222, Spike-specific TCR breadth and depth rose. Dominant at 160-218 and 743-854, vaccine-associated CD4 TCRs also spanned spike. Donor demographics were predominantly white British with a female majority; clonal diversity may be underestimated.

The material was peripheral blood, obtained on day 0 of AZD1222 vaccination. The receptor's source is an adult in good health.

The CDR3 sequence: CASSLEPWDTEAFF. CDR3 sequence (DNA): TGTGCCAGCAGCTTGGAACCTTGGGACACTGAAGCTTTCTTT. This chain connects TRBV5-4 to TRBJ1-1, with D unresolved. The CDR3 has 14 amino acids. The germline V gene has CDR1 SGHNT and CDR2 YYREEE (reference sequence). The ends were cut back, 0 bases at V and 3 bases at J, with 9 bases in the middle.